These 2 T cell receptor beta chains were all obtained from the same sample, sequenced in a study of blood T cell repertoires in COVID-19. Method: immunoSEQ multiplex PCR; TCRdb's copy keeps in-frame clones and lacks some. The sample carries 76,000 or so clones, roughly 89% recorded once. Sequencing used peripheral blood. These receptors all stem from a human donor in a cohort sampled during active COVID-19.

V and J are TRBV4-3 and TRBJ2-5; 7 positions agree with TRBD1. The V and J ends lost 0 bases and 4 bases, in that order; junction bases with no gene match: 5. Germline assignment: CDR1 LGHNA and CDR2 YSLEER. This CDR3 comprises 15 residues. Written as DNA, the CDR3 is TGCGCCAGCAGCCAAGATGAGGGGGCTGGAGAGACCCAGTACTTC. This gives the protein CASSQDEGAGETQYF.

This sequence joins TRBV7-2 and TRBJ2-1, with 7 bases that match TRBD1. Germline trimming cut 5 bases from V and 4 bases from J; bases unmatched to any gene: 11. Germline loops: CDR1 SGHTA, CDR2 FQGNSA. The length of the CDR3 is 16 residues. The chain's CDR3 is CASSPRRGINYNEQFF. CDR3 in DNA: TGTGCCAGCAGCCCGCGCAGGGGGATTAATTACAATGAGCAGTTCTTC.